One sample yielded the 12 T cell receptor beta chains listed below, sequenced in a study of cytomegalovirus exposure and HLA in healthy donors. A multiplex PCR was run with 60 Vbeta primers and 13 Jbeta primers. Only in-frame clones appear in the TCRdb table, and some are missing; sequencing was by immunoSEQ multiplex PCR. Among about 100,000 clones listed, just under 75% were seen once. The sample was PBMCs. All receptors come from a man aged 45-65 years in good health and CMV-seropositive.

CDR3 amino acids: CASSYSSLTSGNEQFF. The DNA for the CDR3 is TGTGCCAGCAGTTACTCATCGCTCACCTCGGGGAATGAGCAGTTCTTC. The rearrangement links TRBV6-5 to TRBJ2-1, with D tentatively TRBD2 (5 bases). CDR3 length: 16 amino acids. The V and J ends lost 0 bases and 7 bases respectively, with 16 bases between them. Germline V gives CDR1 MNHEY, CDR2 SVGAGI.

This chain joins TRBV23-1 and TRBJ1-1; D may be TRBD1 (5 bases). TRBV23-1 falls under the ORF class, with uncertain function. The CDR3 has 15 residues. Trimming removed 0 bases from V and 0 bases from J, with 8 bases in between. As DNA, the CDR3 is TGCGCCAGCAGTCAATCGAGACAGATGAACACTGAAGCTTTCTTT. This translates into CASSQSRQMNTEAFF.

The chain carries TRBV2 and TRBJ2-4; 10 bases are shared with TRBD1. The CDR3 length is 15 residues. Germline V gene data show CDR1 as SNHLY and CDR2 as FYNNEI. V shed 5 bases and J 9 bases; nucleotides not matched to a gene: 10. CDR3 DNA: TGTGCCAGCAGTTCCCTGACAGGGGGCGCGGGCATTCAGTACTTC. Translation: CASSSLTGGAGIQYF.

V and J are TRBV5-1 and TRBJ1-2; tentatively, D is TRBD1 (6 bases). Germline lookup yields CDR1 SGHRS and CDR2 YFSETQ. Trimming cost V 0 bases and J 6 bases, with 15 bases left between them. The CDR3 sequence is 15 residues long. Written as DNA, the CDR3 is TGCGCCAGCAGCTTGGCCCGACAGGAGGAAAATGGCTACACCTTC. As protein: CASSLARQEENGYTF.

V usage is TRBV5-1 and J usage is TRBJ2-5; TRBD2 agrees at 8 bases. The DNA end favors TRBJ2-7, so the J call may be wrong. Per germline, CDR1 SGHRS and CDR2 YFSETQ. The CDR3 loop spans 16 amino acids. The CDR3 DNA is TGCGCCAGCAGCTTGTTGGTAGCGGGGAACTCCTACGAGCAGTACTTC. Its translation is CASSLLVAGNSYEQYF.

A few counts support this clone. CDR3 amino acids: CASSYSRAGGRDEQFF. Written as DNA, the CDR3 is TGTGCCAGCAGTTACTCAAGGGCAGGGGGAAGGGATGAGCAGTTCTTC. V usage is TRBV6-6 and J usage is TRBJ2-1; 7 nucleotides match TRBD1. This CDR3 is 16 amino acids long. Trimming cost V 0 bases and J 8 bases; bases outside gene matches: 10. CDR1 and CDR2 from the germline V gene are MNHNY and SVGAGI (reference sequence).

This chain uses TRBV2 with TRBJ2-3; 10 bases agree with TRBD2. The CDR3 is made up of 16 amino acids. Germline-derived CDR1 and CDR2 are SNHLY and FYNNEI. Trimming took 6 bases from V and 1 from J; bases not matched to a gene: 7. CDR3 loop: CASSRQLAGRTDTQYF. CDR3 nucleotides: TGTGCCAGCAGCCGGCAACTAGCGGGGCGCACAGATACGCAGTATTTT. The entire variable domain, with the rest obtained from reference TRBV2 and TRBJ2-3, is as follows: EPEVTQTPSHQVTQMGQEVILRCVPISNHLYFYWYRQILGQKVEFLVSFYNNEISEKSEIFDDQFSVERPDGSNFTLKIRSTKLEDSAMYFCASSRQLAGRTDTQYFGPGTRLTVL.

This rearrangement joins TRBV19 to TRBJ2-2; D is perhaps TRBD1 (5 bases). V was shortened by 5 bases and J by 1 base, with 5 bases between the two germline ends. From germline, CDR1 is LNHDA and CDR2 SQIVND (reference sequence). The CDR3 covers 13 residues. The CDR3 here is CASSGQNTGELFF. The DNA of the CDR3 is TGTGCCAGTAGTGGACAGAACACCGGGGAGCTGTTTTTT.

The chain couples TRBV10-3 to TRBJ2-3; D perhaps matches TRBD2 (6 bases). Germline loops: CDR1 ENHRY, CDR2 SYGVKD. This CDR3 region has 13 residues. V lost 8 bases to trimming and J lost 6 bases, with 15 bases between them. This CDR3 reads CAISRLEADTQYF. CDR3 DNA sequence: TGTGCCATCTCCCGACTAGAAGCTGATACGCAGTATTTT.

This chain connects TRBV14 to TRBJ2-7, with D possibly TRBD1 on 6 matching bases. The V gene's germline CDR1 is SGHDN and CDR2 FVKESK. The CDR3 covers 14 residues. The V gene lost 1 base and the J gene lost 7 bases, with 14 bases spanning the gap. Written as DNA, the CDR3 is TGTGCCAGCAGCCAAGGGTGGGGGCCGGGGGAGCAGTACTTC. It encodes CASSQGWGPGEQYF.

This chain uses TRBV4-1 with TRBJ2-3, with D perhaps TRBD1 (6 bases). Deletions cut 7 bases from V and 1 base from J, with 15 bases between. Germline lookup yields CDR1 MGHRA and CDR2 YSYEKL. This CDR3 is built from 15 residues. The CDR3 sequence: CASTQGPWGTDTQYF. The CDR3, as DNA: TGCGCCAGCACCCAGGGGCCCTGGGGCACAGATACGCAGTATTTT.

The table lists this clone with many counts. The V gene is TRBV9, the J gene TRBJ2-3; 9 positions match TRBD2. Germline V CDR1 and CDR2: SGDLS, YYNGEE. The CDR3 totals 17 residues. The J segment lost 2 bases and the V segment lost 3 bases, leaving 10 bases of the junction unmatched. The CDR3 coding sequence is TGTGCCAGCAGCGGCGGGAGCGGGGGGCCTTCCACAGATACGCAGTATTTT. Translation: CASSGGSGGPSTDTQYF.